Here is one TCR beta chain with its context. Antigen unknown. The method was immunoSEQ multiplex PCR; TCRdb's version includes in-frame clones alone and lacks a portion of them. The data contain roughly 330,000 clones, roughly 87% of them singletons. Germline CDR1 and CDR2: SEHNR and FQNEAQ (reference sequence). V dropped 5 bases and J dropped 2; count of bases not matched to a gene: 4. The CDR3 consists of 14 residues. The source of the sample is a study of cytomegalovirus exposure and HLA in healthy donors. Looking at the study overall: The 500 to 750 first-cohort repertoires and the roughly 130 validation repertoires shared the same platform, a later analysis reported. Regarding the study as a whole: For most TCR sequences rarity was the rule, although some public TCRs occurred in many donors. Reported results showed that the classifier diagnosed cytomegalovirus status with high specificity and sensitivity. In vitro testing confirmed a few CMV-associated chains as specific for CMV antigens.

This chain links TRBV7-9 with TRBJ1-1; 8 bases fit TRBD1. The sequenced material came from PBMCs. This TCR came from a woman in her 30s in good health and CMV-seropositive. The CDR3 is CASSDGQGNTEAFF. In DNA form, the CDR3 reads TGTGCCAGCAGCGACGGACAGGGCAACACTGAAGCTTTCTTT.